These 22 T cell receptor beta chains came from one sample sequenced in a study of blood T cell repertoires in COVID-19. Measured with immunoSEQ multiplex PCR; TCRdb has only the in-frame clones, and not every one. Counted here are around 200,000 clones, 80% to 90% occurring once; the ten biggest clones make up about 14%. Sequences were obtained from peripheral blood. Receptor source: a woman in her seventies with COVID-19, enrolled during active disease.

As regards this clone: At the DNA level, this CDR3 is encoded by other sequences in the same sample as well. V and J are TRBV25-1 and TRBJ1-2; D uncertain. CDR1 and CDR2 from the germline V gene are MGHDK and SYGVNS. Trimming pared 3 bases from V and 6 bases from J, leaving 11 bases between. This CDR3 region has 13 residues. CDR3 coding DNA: TGTGCCAGCAGTGATCGGGCCGGGGATGGCTACACCTTC. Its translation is CASSDRAGDGYTF.

The CDR3 spells CASSSGGQSWINQPQHF. The DNA for the CDR3 is TGTGCCAGCAGTTCCGGGGGACAGAGTTGGATCAATCAGCCCCAGCATTTT. The chain couples TRBV28 to TRBJ1-5; 7 nucleotides line up with TRBD1. There are 17 residues in the CDR3. Looked up from germline, CDR1 is MDHEN and CDR2 is SYDVKM. V was clipped by 4 bases and J by 3 bases; unmatched bases: 12.

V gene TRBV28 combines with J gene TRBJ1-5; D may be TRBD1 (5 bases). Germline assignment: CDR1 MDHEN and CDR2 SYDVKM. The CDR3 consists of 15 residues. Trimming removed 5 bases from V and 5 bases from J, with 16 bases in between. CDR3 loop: CASSTRDRGDQPQHF. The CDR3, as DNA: TGTGCCAGCAGTACCAGGGATCGGGGGGATCAGCCCCAGCATTTT.

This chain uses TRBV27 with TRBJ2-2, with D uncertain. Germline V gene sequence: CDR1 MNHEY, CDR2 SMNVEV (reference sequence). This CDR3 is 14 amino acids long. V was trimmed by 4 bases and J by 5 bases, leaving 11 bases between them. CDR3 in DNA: TGTGCCAGCAGTTGGTCAGTCGGGACCGGGGAGCTGTTTTTT. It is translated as CASSWSVGTGELFF.

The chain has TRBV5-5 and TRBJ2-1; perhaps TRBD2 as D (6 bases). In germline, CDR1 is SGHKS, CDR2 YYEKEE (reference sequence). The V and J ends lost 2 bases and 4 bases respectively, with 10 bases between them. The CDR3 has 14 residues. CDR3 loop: CASSFEAGYNEQFF. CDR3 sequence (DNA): TGTGCCAGCAGCTTTGAGGCGGGGTACAATGAGCAGTTCTTC.

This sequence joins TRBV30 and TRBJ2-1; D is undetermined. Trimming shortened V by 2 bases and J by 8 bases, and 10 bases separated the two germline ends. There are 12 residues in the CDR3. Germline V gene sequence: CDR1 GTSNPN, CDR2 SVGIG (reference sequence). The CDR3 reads CAWSPRLDEQFF. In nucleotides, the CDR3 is TGTGCCTGGAGTCCTCGGTTGGATGAGCAGTTCTTC.

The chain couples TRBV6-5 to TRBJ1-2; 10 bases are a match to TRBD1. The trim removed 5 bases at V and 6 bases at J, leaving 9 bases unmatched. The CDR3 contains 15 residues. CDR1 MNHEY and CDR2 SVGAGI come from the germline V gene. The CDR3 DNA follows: TGTGCCAGCAGTCGGACCGGGACAGGGGTGGATGGCTACACCTTC. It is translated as CASSRTGTGVDGYTF.

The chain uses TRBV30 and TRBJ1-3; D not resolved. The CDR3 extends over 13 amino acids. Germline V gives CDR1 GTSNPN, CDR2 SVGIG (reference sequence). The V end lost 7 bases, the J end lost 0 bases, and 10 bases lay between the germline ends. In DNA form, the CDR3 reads TGTGCCTTTGACGTAGCCTCTGGAAACACCATATATTTT. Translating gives CAFDVASGNTIYF.

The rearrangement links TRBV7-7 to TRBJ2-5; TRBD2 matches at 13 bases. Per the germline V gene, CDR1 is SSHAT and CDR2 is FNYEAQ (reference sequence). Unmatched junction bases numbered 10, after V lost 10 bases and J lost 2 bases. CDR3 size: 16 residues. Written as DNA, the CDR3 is TGTGCCACCCGCGCATCGACTAGCGGGGGGCAAGAGACCCAGTACTTC. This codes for CATRASTSGGQETQYF.

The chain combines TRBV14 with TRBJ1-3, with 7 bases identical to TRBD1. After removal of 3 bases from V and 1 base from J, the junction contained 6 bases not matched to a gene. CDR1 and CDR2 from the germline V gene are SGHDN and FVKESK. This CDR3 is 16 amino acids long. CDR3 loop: CASSHLQGTSGNTIYF. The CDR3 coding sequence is TGTGCCAGCAGCCACCTACAGGGGACATCTGGAAACACCATATATTTT.

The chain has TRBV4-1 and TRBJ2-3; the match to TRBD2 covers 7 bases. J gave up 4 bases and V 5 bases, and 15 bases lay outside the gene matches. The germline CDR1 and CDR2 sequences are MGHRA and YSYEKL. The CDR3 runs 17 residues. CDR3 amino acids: CASSASGGDLSPDTQYF. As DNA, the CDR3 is TGCGCCAGCAGCGCTAGCGGCGGAGATCTTTCCCCAGATACGCAGTATTTT.

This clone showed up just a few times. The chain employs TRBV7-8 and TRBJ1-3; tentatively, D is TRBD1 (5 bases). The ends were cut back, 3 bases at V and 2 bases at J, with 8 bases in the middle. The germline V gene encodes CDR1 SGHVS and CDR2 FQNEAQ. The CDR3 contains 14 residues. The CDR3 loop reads CASSFSQAGNTIYF. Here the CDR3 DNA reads TGTGCCAGCAGCTTTTCACAGGCTGGAAACACCATATATTTT.

The CDR3 region is CASSIDGVQETQYF. CDR3 bases: TGTGCCAGCAGCATCGACGGAGTCCAAGAGACCCAGTACTTC. The rearrangement joins TRBV11-1 to TRBJ2-5; D is unclear. The germline CDR1 and CDR2 sequences are SGHAT and FQDESV (reference sequence). CDR3 length: 14 amino acids. V lost 5 bases and J 1 base, leaving 11 bases between the germline ends.

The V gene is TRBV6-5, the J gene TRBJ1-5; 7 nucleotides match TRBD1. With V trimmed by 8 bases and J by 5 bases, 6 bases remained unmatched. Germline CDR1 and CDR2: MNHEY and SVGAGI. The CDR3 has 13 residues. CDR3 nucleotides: TGTGCCAGCCGCGGACAGGCGTATCAGCCCCAGCATTTT. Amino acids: CASRGQAYQPQHF.

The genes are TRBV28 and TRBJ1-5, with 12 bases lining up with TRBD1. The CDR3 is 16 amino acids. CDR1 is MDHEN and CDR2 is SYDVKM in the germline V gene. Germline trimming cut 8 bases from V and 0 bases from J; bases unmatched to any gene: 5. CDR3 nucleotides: TGTGCCAGCGGGACAGGGGGCACCATTAGCAATCAGCCCCAGCATTTT. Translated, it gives CASGTGGTISNQPQHF.

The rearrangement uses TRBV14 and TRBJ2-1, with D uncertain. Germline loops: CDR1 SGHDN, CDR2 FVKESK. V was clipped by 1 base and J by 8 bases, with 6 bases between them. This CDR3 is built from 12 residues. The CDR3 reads CASSQVVHEQFF. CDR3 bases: TGTGCCAGCAGCCAAGTAGTCCATGAGCAGTTCTTC.

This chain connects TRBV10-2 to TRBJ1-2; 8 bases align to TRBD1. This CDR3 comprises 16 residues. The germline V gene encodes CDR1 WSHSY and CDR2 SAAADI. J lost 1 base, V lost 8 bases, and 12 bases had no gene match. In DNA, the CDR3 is TGCGCCAGCTGGACAGGGCCCCACCTTAATAACTATGGCTACACCTTC. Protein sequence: CASWTGPHLNNYGYTF.

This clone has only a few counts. As DNA, the CDR3 is TGTGCCAGCAGCCGCAGACAGGGGGCCTACGAGCAGTACTTC. It specifies CASSRRQGAYEQYF. V usage is TRBV7-9 and J usage is TRBJ2-7; 9 bases map to TRBD1. Germline loops: CDR1 SEHNR, CDR2 FQNEAQ (reference sequence). V shed 5 bases, J shed 2 bases, and the junction held 4 bases outside the gene matches. The CDR3 sequence is 14 residues long.

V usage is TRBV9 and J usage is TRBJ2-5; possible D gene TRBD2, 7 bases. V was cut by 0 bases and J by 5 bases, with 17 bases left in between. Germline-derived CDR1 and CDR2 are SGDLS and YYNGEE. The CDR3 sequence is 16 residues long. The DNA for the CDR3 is TGTGCCAGCAGCGTAGCTGCGGGGGCCAATGGTGAGACCCAGTACTTC. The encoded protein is CASSVAAGANGETQYF. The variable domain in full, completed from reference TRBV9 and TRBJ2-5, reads DSGVTQTPKHLITATGQRVTLRCSPRSGDLSVYWYQQSLDQGLQFLIQYYNGEERAKGNILERFSAQQFPDLHSELNLSSLELGDSALYFCASSVAAGANGETQYFGPGTRLLVL.

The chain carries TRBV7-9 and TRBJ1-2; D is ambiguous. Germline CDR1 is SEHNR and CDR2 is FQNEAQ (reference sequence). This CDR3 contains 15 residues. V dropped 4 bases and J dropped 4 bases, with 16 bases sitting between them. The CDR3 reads CASSSSLGLFYGYTF. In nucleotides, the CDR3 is TGTGCCAGCAGCTCTAGCCTCGGCCTCTTCTATGGCTACACCTTC.

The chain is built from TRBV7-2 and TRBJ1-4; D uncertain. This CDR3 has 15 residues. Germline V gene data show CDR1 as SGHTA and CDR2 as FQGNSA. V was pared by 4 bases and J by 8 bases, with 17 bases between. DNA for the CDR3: TGTGCCAGCAGCTCCGATGGGAGGACTGAGGAAAAACTGTTTTTT. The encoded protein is CASSSDGRTEEKLFF.

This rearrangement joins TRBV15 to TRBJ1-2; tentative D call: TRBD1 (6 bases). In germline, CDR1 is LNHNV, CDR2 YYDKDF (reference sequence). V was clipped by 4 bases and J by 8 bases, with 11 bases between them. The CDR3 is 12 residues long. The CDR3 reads CATSKNRAGYTF. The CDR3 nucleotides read TGTGCCACCAGCAAAAACAGGGCAGGCTACACCTTC.